These T cell receptor beta chains were read from a single sample in a study of blood T cell repertoires in COVID-19. Method: immunoSEQ multiplex PCR; TCRdb's copy keeps in-frame clones and lacks some. The sample carries hundreds of thousands of clones, about 89% recorded once. Sequencing was done on a sample of peripheral blood. These receptors were collected from a woman aged 60 to 75 who had recovered from COVID-19. Each CDR3 is given with its conserved first and last residue. The D gene is left open where the match is weak. The size field is filled for only some rows; it gives once, few, many or a size class.

clone_size	j_call	v_call	cdr3_length	d_call	cdr3_aa	cdr3_nt
-	TRBJ2-1	TRBV6-5	15	TRBD2	CASTAAGVSYNEQFF	TGTGCCAGCACGGCAGCGGGGGTGTCCTACAATGAGCAGTTCTTC
-	TRBJ1-2	TRBV6-1	13	-	CASSEAGQYGYTF	TGTGCCAGCAGTGAAGCAGGACAGTATGGCTACACCTTC
-	TRBJ2-5	TRBV5-1	14	-	CASSLGLPQETQYF	TGCGCCAGCAGCTTGGGACTACCCCAAGAGACCCAGTACTTC
-	TRBJ1-2	TRBV28	12	-	CASSVGQYGYTF	TGTGCCAGCAGTGTCGGACAGTATGGCTACACCTTC
-	TRBJ2-5	TRBV5-4	17	TRBD2	CASSLGGLAGVRETQYF	TGTGCCAGCAGCTTGGGGGGACTAGCGGGGGTGCGAGAGACCCAGTACTTC
-	TRBJ2-4	TRBV18	16	TRBD1	CASSPGQGIAKNIQYF	TGTGCCAGCTCACCCGGACAGGGGATAGCCAAAAACATTCAGTACTTC
-	TRBJ1-5	TRBV7-9	18	TRBD1	CASSPGIRGPNPDQPQHF	TGTGCCAGCAGCCCCGGAATCAGGGGGCCAAACCCAGATCAGCCCCAGCATTTT
-	TRBJ2-7	TRBV2	12	-	CGAGDNHYEQYF	TGTGGCGCCGGGGACAACCACTACGAGCAGTACTTC
-	TRBJ2-2	TRBV10-3	15	-	CAISESATTTGELFF	TGTGCCATCAGTGAGTCGGCGACAACCACCGGGGAGCTGTTTTTT
once	TRBJ2-3	TRBV2	18	-	CASSAQGGRTSGTDTQYF	TGTGCCAGCAGTGCTCAGGGGGGCCGCACGTCGGGCACAGATACGCAGTATTTT
-	TRBJ2-6	TRBV27	16	-	CASSKMTPSGANVLTF	TGTGCCAGCAGCAAAATGACACCCTCTGGGGCCAACGTCCTGACTTTC
-	TRBJ1-6	TRBV27	15	-	CASTLSSSYNSPLHF	TGTGCCAGCACCCTTTCTAGCTCCTATAATTCACCCCTCCACTTT
-	TRBJ1-2	TRBV6-5	12	-	CASSYDTFGYTF	TGTGCCAGCAGTTACGACACCTTCGGCTACACCTTC
-	TRBJ1-2	TRBV7-6	15	-	CASSLGWGAADGYTF	TGTGCCAGCAGCTTGGGCTGGGGCGCTGCGGATGGCTACACCTTC
-	TRBJ2-2	TRBV19	15	-	CASTLGLANTGELFF	TGTGCCAGTACCCTGGGGCTAGCGAACACCGGGGAGCTGTTTTTT
once	TRBJ2-7	TRBV28	13	-	CASSTPTPNEQYF	TGTGCCAGCAGTACCCCGACTCCTAACGAGCAGTACTTC
-	TRBJ1-2	TRBV7-3	16	-	CASSLIWAGVDYGYTF	TGTGCCAGCAGCTTAATTTGGGCAGGGGTTGACTATGGCTACACCTTC
-	TRBJ2-1	TRBV5-6	13	-	CASSSRTYNEQFF	TGTGCCAGCAGCAGCCGTACCTACAATGAGCAGTTCTTC
-	TRBJ1-2	TRBV19	13	-	CASSRETNYGYTF	TGTGCCAGTTCCAGGGAAACTAACTATGGCTACACCTTC
few	TRBJ1-2	TRBV2	14	TRBD1	CASGTGVLNYGYTF	TGTGCCAGCGGGACAGGGGTTCTTAACTATGGCTACACCTTC
-	TRBJ2-7	TRBV29-1	14	TRBD1	CSVVGQGAIHEQYF	TGCAGCGTTGTGGGACAGGGGGCTATCCACGAGCAGTACTTC
once	TRBJ1-5	TRBV5-3	18	-	CARSVDSRTVYSNQPQHF	TGTGCCAGAAGCGTGGACAGTAGGACAGTTTATAGCAATCAGCCCCAGCATTTT
-	TRBJ2-1	TRBV7-3	17	-	CASSLAVDSEGAVRQFF	TGTGCCAGCAGCTTAGCTGTGGACTCCGAAGGTGCGGTTCGGCAGTTCTTC
-	TRBJ1-1	TRBV12-3/TRBV12-4	13	-	CASSFQGGTEAFF	TGTGCCAGCAGTTTTCAGGGAGGGACTGAAGCTTTCTTT
-	TRBJ1-3	TRBV6-6	15	-	CASSYIQGLRNTIYF	TGTGCCAGCAGTTACATTCAGGGATTAAGAAACACCATATATTTT
-	TRBJ1-2	TRBV5-1	12	-	CASSLAGYGYTF	TGCGCCAGCAGCTTGGCAGGTTATGGCTACACCTTC
-	TRBJ2-2	TRBV5-4	13	TRBD1	CASSLDRVGELFF	TGTGCCAGCAGCTTAGACAGGGTCGGGGAGCTGTTTTTT
-	TRBJ2-7	TRBV5-1	14	TRBD1	CASSVDRTSLRQYF	TGCGCCAGCAGCGTGGACAGGACCTCCCTCCGGCAGTACTTC
once	TRBJ1-2	TRBV6-5	13	TRBD1	CASTPGGVYGYTF	TGTGCCAGCACCCCAGGGGGCGTCTATGGCTACACCTTC
-	TRBJ1-3	TRBV4-3	16	-	CASSQMTGNSGNTIYF	TGCGCCAGCAGCCAAATGACAGGTAACTCTGGAAACACCATATATTTT
-	TRBJ2-1	TRBV5-1	15	-	CASSPAGSSYNEQFF	TGCGCCAGCAGCCCCGCAGGAAGCTCCTACAATGAGCAGTTCTTC
-	TRBJ2-1	TRBV5-5	14	-	CASTPGRRAYEQFF	TGTGCCAGCACCCCGGGAAGGAGGGCCTATGAGCAGTTCTTC
-	TRBJ2-2	TRBV28	15	TRBD2	CAMSRSGRNTGELFF	TGTGCCATGTCCAGGAGCGGGAGGAACACCGGGGAGCTGTTTTTT
few	TRBJ2-1	TRBV27	16	-	CASSLLARGPLNEQFF	TGTGCCAGCAGTCTTCTCGCCAGGGGCCCGCTCAATGAGCAGTTCTTC
-	TRBJ1-1	TRBV2	12	-	CASSVVRVGAFF	TGTGCCAGCAGTGTAGTCCGGGTCGGGGCTTTCTTT
-	TRBJ2-3	TRBV2	15	-	CASSDLGLHVDTQYF	TGTGCCAGCAGTGATCTGGGGCTCCATGTGGATACGCAGTATTTT
once	TRBJ2-4	TRBV4-2	14	TRBD2	CASNRGGPENIQYF	TGTGCCAGCAACCGGGGGGGGCCCGAAAACATTCAGTACTTC